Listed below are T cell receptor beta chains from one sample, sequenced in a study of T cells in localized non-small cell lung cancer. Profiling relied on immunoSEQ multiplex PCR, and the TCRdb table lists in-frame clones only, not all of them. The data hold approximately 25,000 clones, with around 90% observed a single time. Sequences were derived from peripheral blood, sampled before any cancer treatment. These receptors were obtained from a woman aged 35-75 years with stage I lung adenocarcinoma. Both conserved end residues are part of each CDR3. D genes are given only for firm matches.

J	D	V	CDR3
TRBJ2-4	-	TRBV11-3	CASSRPGRRENIQYF
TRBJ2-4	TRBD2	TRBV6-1	CASSESGGIGIQYF
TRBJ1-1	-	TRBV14	CASSQGVEAFF
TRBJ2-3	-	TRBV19	CASSMFAGASTDTQYF
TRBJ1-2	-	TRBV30	CAWSRTEKGEGYTF
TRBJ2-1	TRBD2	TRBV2	CASTSASGARGEQFF
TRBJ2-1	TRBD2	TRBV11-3	CASSLVSGVNNEQFF
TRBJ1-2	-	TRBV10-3	CAAREGNSNYGYTF
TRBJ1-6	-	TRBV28	CASSPPRDNSPLHF
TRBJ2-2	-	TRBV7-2	CASSPLGQSTGELFF
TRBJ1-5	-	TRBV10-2	CASSDPAGSNQPQHF
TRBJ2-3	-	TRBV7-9	CASSHRGPPPDTQYF
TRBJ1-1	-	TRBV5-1	CASSIRQATEAFF